The next 27 T cell receptor beta chains were all read from a single sample in a study of blood T cells in healthy people across ages. PCR was performed a second time for roughly 7 to 11 cycles using a sample-barcoded 5' primer and a J-beta primer mix. A single record per CDR3 protein comes from TCRdb applying MiXCR to the 5' RACE reads. The sample shows about 1.6 million distinct CDR3 sequences, roughly 32% of them seen only once. The material sequenced was blood. The source of these receptors is a woman in her twenties or thirties in good health.

This clonotype was counted a single time. The junction differs from germline at one of its ends, possibly a read error. This chain joins TRBV6-1 and TRBJ1-5; a weak D match, TRBD1 (5 bases). The CDR3 extends over 15 amino acids. From germline, CDR1 is MNHNS and CDR2 SASEGT. CDR3 loop: CAGSGGTGGNQPQHF. Written as DNA, the CDR3 is TGTGCCGGCAGTGGCGGGACGGGGGGCAATCAGCCCCAGCATTTT.

The gene calls are TRBV7-6 and TRBJ1-4; 11 bases agree with TRBD1. V lost 3 bases to trimming and J lost 1 base; unmatched junction nucleotides: 7. The CDR3 has 18 residues. In germline, CDR1 is SGHVS, CDR2 FNYEAQ. The CDR3 here is CASSLWDRGELTNEKLFF. Here the CDR3 DNA reads TGTGCCAGCAGCTTGTGGGACAGGGGGGAGTTAACTAATGAAAAACTGTTTTTT.

This clonotype was observed a handful of times. The CDR3 DNA sequence: TGTGCCAGTAGTATTTGGTCAGGGGTAACGAAAGAGACCCAGTACTTC. Translated: CASSIWSGVTKETQYF. The chain has TRBV19 and TRBJ2-5, with D possibly TRBD1 on 6 matching bases. The CDR3 spans 16 residues. Per germline, CDR1 LNHDA and CDR2 SQIVND (reference sequence). The ends were cut back, 3 bases at V and 3 bases at J, with 17 bases in the middle.

V gene TRBV4-2 combines with J gene TRBJ2-1, with 9 bases lining up with TRBD2. There are 16 residues in the CDR3. V gave up 3 bases and J gave up 2 bases; unmatched junction bases: 5. CDR1 and CDR2 from the germline V gene are LGHNA and YNFKEQ. The CDR3 coding sequence is TGTGCCAGCAGCCAGGCGGGCGGGGGGGCCTACAATGAGCAGTTCTTC. Amino acids: CASSQAGGGAYNEQFF.

This clonotype occurred a few times. This sequence joins TRBV30 and TRBJ1-1; D remains unclear. V lost 1 base, J lost 7 bases, and 7 bases lay in between. Germline-derived CDR1 and CDR2 are GTSNPN and SVGIG (reference sequence). The CDR3 consists of 11 residues. The CDR3 sequence is CAWSDFREAFF. The CDR3 bases are TGTGCCTGGAGTGATTTTCGTGAAGCTTTCTTT.

This clonotype was found a few times. V gene TRBV6-2 or TRBV6-3 combines with J gene TRBJ2-3; 7 bases fit TRBD2. The junction had 8 bases not matched to a gene; V was cut back by 4 bases and J by 4 bases. The CDR3 has 15 residues. Germline loops: CDR1 MNHEY, CDR2 SVGEGT. This chain's CDR3 is CASSSGLVGADTQYF. The CDR3 coding sequence is TGTGCCAGCAGTTCTGGACTAGTAGGGGCAGATACGCAGTATTTT.

This clonotype was counted a few times. The CDR3 nucleotides are TGTGCCAGCAGTGAATGGTCTCGTAGCACAGATACGCAGTATTTT. It yields the protein CASSEWSRSTDTQYF. The chain combines TRBV6-1 with TRBJ2-3; no firm D call. The V end lost 2 bases, the J end lost 0 bases, and 9 bases lay between the germline ends. The CDR3 loop spans 15 amino acids. Germline lookup yields CDR1 MNHNS and CDR2 SASEGT.

A word on this clonotype: At one of its ends the junction is not consistent with the germline gene, which may arise from a read error. The V gene is TRBV5-5, the J gene TRBJ2-7; no clear D gene. In germline, CDR1 is SGHKS, CDR2 YYEKEE (reference sequence). The CDR3 runs 15 residues. The CDR3 nucleotides read TGTGCCAGCAGCTTGGCCGGGCCCGGTGTCTACGGGCAGTACTTC. Protein sequence: CASSLAGPGVYGQYF.

The genes are TRBV13 and TRBJ1-1; the D is unclear. V was cut by 7 bases and J by 2 bases, with 23 bases left in between. There are 17 residues in the CDR3. Germline values: CDR1 PRHDT, CDR2 FYEKMQ (reference sequence). CDR3 coding DNA: TGTGCCAGCACCCTAAGCGCCTTAGGCCCCCTCAACACTGAAGCTTTCTTT. Amino acids: CASTLSALGPLNTEAFF.

Details on this clonotype: Its ends do not fully match the called genes, so a read error is possible. This rearrangement joins TRBV20-1 to TRBJ1-2; a possible D gene is TRBD1 (6 bases). The length of the CDR3 is 15 residues. Germline CDR1 is DFQATT and CDR2 is SNEGSKA (reference sequence). The CDR3 DNA follows: TGCAGCGCTAGAGATCCAAAAACAGGGTATAACGGCTACACCTTC. Translated, it gives CSARDPKTGYNGYTF.

There are a few counts of this clonotype. The CDR3 loop reads CASSKNLGRRGSQNIQYF. The DNA for the CDR3 is TGTGCCAGCAGCAAAAATTTGGGACGTCGAGGTAGCCAAAACATTCAGTACTTC. This chain joins TRBV21-1 and TRBJ2-4; the D segment call TRBD1 is taken from the table without a DNA check. TRBV21-1 represents a pseudogene. The CDR3 covers 18 residues.

Regarding this clonotype: This may be a read error, as it is one base from a much larger clone. This chain uses TRBV24-1 with TRBJ2-4, with D perhaps matching TRBD1 (5 bases). The better agreement between TRBJ2-7 and the DNA end casts doubt on the J call. The CDR3 totals 13 residues. Germline V gives CDR1 KGHDR, CDR2 SFDVKD. The CDR3 DNA sequence: TGTGCCACCAGTGATGCCGACAGATGCGAGCAGTACTTC. Its protein is CATSDADRCEQYF.

This clonotype was counted between two and nine times. The V gene is TRBV4-1, the J gene TRBJ2-3, with 10 bases that match TRBD2. Germline loops: CDR1 MGHRA, CDR2 YSYEKL. V was pared by 6 bases and J by 6 bases, with 12 bases of the junction left unmatched. The CDR3 runs to 16 residues. In DNA form, the CDR3 reads TGCGCCAGCAGTTTCCGTTTAGCGGGGGGCGGGGATACGCAGTATTTT. Translated, it gives CASSFRLAGGGDTQYF.

The chain employs TRBV20-1 and TRBJ2-5; possibly TRBD2 for D (7 bases). The CDR3 has 12 residues. Germline V CDR1 and CDR2: DFQATT, SNEGSKA (reference sequence). The CDR3 DNA sequence: TGCAGGGGGGCGGGGGTGCAAGAGACCCAGTACTTC. It encodes CRGAGVQETQYF.

This clonotype occurred a few times. The chain carries TRBV20-1 and TRBJ1-2, with unresolved D. CDR1 DFQATT and CDR2 SNEGSKA come from the germline V gene (reference sequence). V lost 3 bases and J lost 0, with 14 bases in between. The CDR3 loop spans 15 amino acids. CDR3 in amino acids: CSASPAAGSNYGYTF. In nucleotides, the CDR3 is TGCAGTGCTAGCCCTGCAGCTGGCTCTAACTATGGCTACACCTTC.

The rearrangement uses TRBV7-9 and TRBJ2-5, with D perhaps matching TRBD2 (6 bases). Per germline, CDR1 SEHNR and CDR2 FQNEAQ (reference sequence). The CDR3 sequence is 15 residues long. V lost 5 bases and J lost 5, with 18 bases in between. The CDR3 here is CASSIRTGSGETQYF. The CDR3 DNA follows: TGTGCCAGCAGCATCAGAACGGGCAGCGGGGAGACCCAGTACTTC. Full variable domain (rest looked up from reference TRBV7-9 and TRBJ2-5): DTGVSQNPRHKITKRGQNVTFRCDPISEHNRLYWYRQTLGQGPEFLTYFQNEAQLEKSRLLSDRFSAERPKGSFSTLEIQRTEQGDSAMYLCASSIRTGSGETQYFGPGTRLLVL.

This clonotype has only a few counts. Sequence at one end of the junction differs from germline and may be a read error. CDR3 sequence reads: CASQPTGASHEQYF. For the CDR3, the DNA is TGTGCCAGCCAGCCCACAGGCGCCTCCCACGAGCAGTACTTC. This chain connects TRBV12-3 or TRBV12-4 to TRBJ2-7, with D possibly being TRBD1 (5 bases). The CDR3 is 14 amino acids.

This clonotype has a handful of counts. The chain is built from TRBV5-1 and TRBJ2-7, with a tentative D call TRBD1 (6 bases). This CDR3 is built from 15 residues. Trimming shortened V by 0 bases and J by 6 bases, and 16 bases separated the two germline ends. The germline V gene encodes CDR1 SGHRS and CDR2 YFSETQ. The chain's CDR3 is CASSLAGTPGVEQYF. CDR3 nucleotide sequence: TGCGCCAGCAGCTTGGCCGGGACACCTGGGGTCGAGCAGTACTTC.

The V gene is TRBV9, the J gene TRBJ2-1, with 8 bases aligning to TRBD1. The CDR3 consists of 15 residues. Unmatched junction bases numbered 8, after V lost 4 bases and J lost 5 bases. Germline loops: CDR1 SGDLS, CDR2 YYNGEE. CDR3 coding DNA: TGTGCCAGCAGCCAGGCGGGACAGGCAAACAATGAGCAGTTCTTC. The encoded protein is CASSQAGQANNEQFF.

This clonotype was detected once. The rearrangement links TRBV3-1 to TRBJ2-3; TRBD2 aligns across 10 bases. The germline V gene has CDR1 LGHDT and CDR2 YNNKEL (reference sequence). With 0 bases clipped from V and 1 base from J, the junction kept 4 bases outside the gene matches. The CDR3 contains 17 residues. In DNA form, the CDR3 reads TGTGCCAGCAGCCAAGAAGGAGGGACTAGCGGCACAGATACGCAGTATTTT. Its protein is CASSQEGGTSGTDTQYF.

This chain joins TRBV6-1 and TRBJ2-3; no definite D call. Per the germline V gene, CDR1 is MNHNS and CDR2 is SASEGT. V shed 6 bases and J shed 2 bases, with 15 bases lying between them. The CDR3 is 15 amino acids. In DNA, the CDR3 is TGTGCCAGCAGCGGTTCTAACCTTCTCACAGATACGCAGTATTTT. It is translated as CASSGSNLLTDTQYF.

The rearrangement uses TRBV12-3 or TRBV12-4 and TRBJ1-1; D may be TRBD1 (6 bases). The CDR3 loop spans 13 amino acids. Trimming shortened V by 7 bases and J by 3 bases, and 12 bases separated the two germline ends. CDR3 DNA sequence: TGTGCCAGCAACTTAGGGGGGGACACTGAAGCTTTCTTT. Translated: CASNLGGDTEAFF.

At least ten counts were recorded for this clonotype. This sequence joins TRBV7-3 and TRBJ2-6; D call uncertain. V lost 5 bases and J 0 bases, leaving 8 bases between the germline ends. This CDR3 region has 15 residues. Looked up from germline, CDR1 is SGHTA and CDR2 is FQGTGA. Written as DNA, the CDR3 is TGTGCCAGCAGCCCCCCAGGCTCTGGGGCCAACGTCCTGACTTTC. Translation gives CASSPPGSGANVLTF.

This clonotype was counted between two and nine times. J is TRBJ2-7 and V is TRBV6-2 or TRBV6-3; 9 nucleotides agree with TRBD2. The germline CDR1 and CDR2 sequences are MNHEY and SVGEGT. The junction had 16 bases not matched to a gene; V was cut back by 4 bases and J by 0 bases. This CDR3 contains 19 residues. The CDR3 coding sequence is TGTGCCAGCAGTTCCGACCCGACTAGCGGACGCACTAGCTCCTACGAGCAGTACTTC. This translates into CASSSDPTSGRTSSYEQYF.

Points on this clonotype: A much larger clone sits a single nucleotide away, making a read error possible. The chain has TRBV29-1 and TRBJ2-3, with TRBD2 matching over 8 bases. The CDR3 consists of 16 residues. Per the germline V gene, CDR1 is SQVTM and CDR2 is ANQGSEA. V shed 6 bases, J shed 1 base, and the junction held 12 bases outside the gene matches. In nucleotides, the CDR3 is TGCAGCGTGCGGGGAAGGACTAGCAGACGCACAGATACGCAGTATTTT. This codes for CSVRGRTSRRTDTQYF.

This chain links TRBV20-1 with TRBJ1-1; D gene unclear. Germline-derived CDR1 and CDR2 are DFQATT and SNEGSKA (reference sequence). This CDR3 comprises 14 residues. V was pared by 5 bases and J by 0 bases, with 13 bases between. CDR3 coding DNA: TGCAGTGCTCGAATGGCTCTAGTGAACACTGAAGCTTTCTTT. Translating gives CSARMALVNTEAFF.

V gene TRBV20-1 combines with J gene TRBJ2-2; 7 positions match TRBD1. CDR3 length: 16 residues. V lost 2 bases and J lost 1; bases outside the gene matches: 7. CDR1 and CDR2 (germline): DFQATT, SNEGSKA (reference sequence). The CDR3 sequence: CSARPAGTENTGELFF. The CDR3, as DNA: TGCAGTGCTAGACCCGCCGGGACAGAGAACACCGGGGAGCTGTTTTTT.